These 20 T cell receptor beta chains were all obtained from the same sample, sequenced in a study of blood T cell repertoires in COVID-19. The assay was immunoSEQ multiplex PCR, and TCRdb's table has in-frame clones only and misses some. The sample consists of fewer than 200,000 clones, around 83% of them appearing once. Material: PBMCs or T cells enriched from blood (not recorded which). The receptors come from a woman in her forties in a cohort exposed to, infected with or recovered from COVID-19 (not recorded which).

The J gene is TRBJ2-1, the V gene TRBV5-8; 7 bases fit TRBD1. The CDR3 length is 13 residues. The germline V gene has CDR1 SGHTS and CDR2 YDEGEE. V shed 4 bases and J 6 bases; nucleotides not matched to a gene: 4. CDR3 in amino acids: CASSVDRPNEQFF. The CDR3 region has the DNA TGTGCCAGCAGCGTGGACAGGCCCAATGAGCAGTTCTTC.

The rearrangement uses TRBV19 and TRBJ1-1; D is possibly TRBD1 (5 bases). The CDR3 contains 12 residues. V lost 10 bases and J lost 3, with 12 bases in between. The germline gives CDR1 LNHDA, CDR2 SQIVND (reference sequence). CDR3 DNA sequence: TGTGCCACGGACCGGGGGTACACTGAAGCTTTCTTT. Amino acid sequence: CATDRGYTEAFF.

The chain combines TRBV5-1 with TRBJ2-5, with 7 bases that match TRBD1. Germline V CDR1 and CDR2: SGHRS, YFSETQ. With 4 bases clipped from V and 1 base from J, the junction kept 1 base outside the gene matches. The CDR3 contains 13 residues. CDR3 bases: TGCGCCAGCAGCGGGACAGCCCAAGAGACCCAGTACTTC. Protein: CASSGTAQETQYF.

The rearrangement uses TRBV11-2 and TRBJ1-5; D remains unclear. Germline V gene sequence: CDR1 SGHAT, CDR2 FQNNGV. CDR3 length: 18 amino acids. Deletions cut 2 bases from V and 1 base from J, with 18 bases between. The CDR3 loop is CASSLSASRERSNQPQHF. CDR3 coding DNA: TGTGCCAGCAGCTTATCTGCCTCGAGGGAGAGAAGCAATCAGCCCCAGCATTTT.

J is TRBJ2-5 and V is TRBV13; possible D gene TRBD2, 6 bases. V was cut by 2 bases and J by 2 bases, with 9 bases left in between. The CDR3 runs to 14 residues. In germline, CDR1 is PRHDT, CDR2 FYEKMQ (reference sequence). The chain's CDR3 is CASSLRGSQETQYF. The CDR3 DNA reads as TGTGCCAGCAGCTTACGGGGGTCACAAGAGACCCAGTACTTC.

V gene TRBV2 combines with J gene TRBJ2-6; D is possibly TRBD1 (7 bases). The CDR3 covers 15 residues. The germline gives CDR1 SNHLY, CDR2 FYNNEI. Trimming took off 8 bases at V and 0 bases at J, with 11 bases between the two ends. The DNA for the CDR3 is TGTGCCAGCGCAGGGGGGTACTCTGGGGCCAACGTCCTGACTTTC. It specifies CASAGGYSGANVLTF.

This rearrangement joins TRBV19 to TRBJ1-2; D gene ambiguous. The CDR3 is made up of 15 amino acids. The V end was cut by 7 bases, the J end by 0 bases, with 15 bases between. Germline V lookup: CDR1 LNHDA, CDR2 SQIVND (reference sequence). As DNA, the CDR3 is TGTGCCAGTACCTATAGCCCTGAGGCTAACTATGGCTACACCTTC. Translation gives CASTYSPEANYGYTF.

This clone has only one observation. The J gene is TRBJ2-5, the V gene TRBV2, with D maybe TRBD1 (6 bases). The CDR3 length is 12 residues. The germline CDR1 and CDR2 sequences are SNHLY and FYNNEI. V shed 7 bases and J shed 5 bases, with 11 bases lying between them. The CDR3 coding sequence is TGTGCCAGCATCAGGGGCTGGGAGACCCAGTACTTC. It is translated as CASIRGWETQYF.

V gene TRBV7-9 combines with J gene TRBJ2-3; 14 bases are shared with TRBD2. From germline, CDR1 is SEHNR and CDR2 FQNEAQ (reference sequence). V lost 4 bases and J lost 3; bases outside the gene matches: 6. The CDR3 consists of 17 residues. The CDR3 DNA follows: TGTGCCAGCAGCTCTCCGACTAGCGGGAGGGGTACAGATACGCAGTATTTT. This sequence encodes CASSSPTSGRGTDTQYF.

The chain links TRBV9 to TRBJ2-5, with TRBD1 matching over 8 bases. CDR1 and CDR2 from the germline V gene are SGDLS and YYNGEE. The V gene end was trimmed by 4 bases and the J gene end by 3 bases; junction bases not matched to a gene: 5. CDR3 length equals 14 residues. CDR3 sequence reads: CASSRTGSEETQYF. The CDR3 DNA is TGTGCCAGCAGCAGGACAGGGTCCGAAGAGACCCAGTACTTC.

CDR3 sequence: CATSRDRGRSSYEQYF. Written as DNA, the CDR3 is TGTGCCACCAGCAGGGACAGGGGGCGCAGCTCCTACGAGCAGTACTTC. V is TRBV15 and J is TRBJ2-7; TRBD1 agrees at 11 bases. With 3 bases clipped from V and 0 bases from J, the junction kept 4 bases outside the gene matches. The CDR3 runs 16 residues. Germline V lookup: CDR1 LNHNV, CDR2 YYDKDF (reference sequence).

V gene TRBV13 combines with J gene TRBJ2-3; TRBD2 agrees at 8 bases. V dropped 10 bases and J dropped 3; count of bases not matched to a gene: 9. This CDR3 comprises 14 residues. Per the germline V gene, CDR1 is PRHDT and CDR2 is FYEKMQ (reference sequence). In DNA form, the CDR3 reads TGTGCCACGACGGGGAGCGGGGGTACAGATACGCAGTATTTT. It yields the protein CATTGSGGTDTQYF.

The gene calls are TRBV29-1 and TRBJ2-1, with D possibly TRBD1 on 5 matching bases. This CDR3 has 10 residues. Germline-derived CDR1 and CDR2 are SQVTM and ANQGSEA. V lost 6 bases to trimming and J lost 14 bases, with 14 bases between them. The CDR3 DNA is TGCAGCGTAGGGGCCGAGTGGGAGTTCTTC. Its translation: CSVGAEWEFF.

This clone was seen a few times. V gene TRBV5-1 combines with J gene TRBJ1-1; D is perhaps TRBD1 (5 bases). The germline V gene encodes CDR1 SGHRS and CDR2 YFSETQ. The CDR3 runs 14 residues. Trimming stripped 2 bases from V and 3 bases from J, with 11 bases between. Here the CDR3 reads CASSLMQGDTEAFF. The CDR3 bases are TGCGCCAGCAGCTTAATGCAAGGGGACACTGAAGCTTTCTTT.

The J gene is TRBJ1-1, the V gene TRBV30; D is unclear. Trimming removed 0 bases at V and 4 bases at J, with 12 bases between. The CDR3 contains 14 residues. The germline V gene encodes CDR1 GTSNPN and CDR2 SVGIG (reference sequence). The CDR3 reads CAWSVSRRSTEAFF. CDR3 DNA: TGTGCCTGGAGTGTAAGCCGGAGGTCCACTGAAGCTTTCTTT.

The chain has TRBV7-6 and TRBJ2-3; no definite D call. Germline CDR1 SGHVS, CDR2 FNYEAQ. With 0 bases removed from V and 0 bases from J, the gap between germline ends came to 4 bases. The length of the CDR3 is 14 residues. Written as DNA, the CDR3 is TGTGCCAGCAGCTTAGCGCTAAGCACAGATACGCAGTATTTT. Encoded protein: CASSLALSTDTQYF.

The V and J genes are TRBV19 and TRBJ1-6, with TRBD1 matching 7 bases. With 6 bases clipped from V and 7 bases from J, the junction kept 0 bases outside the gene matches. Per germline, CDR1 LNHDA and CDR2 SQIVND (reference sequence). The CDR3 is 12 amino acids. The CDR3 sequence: CASRQGNSPLHF. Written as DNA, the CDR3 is TGTGCCAGTAGACAGGGGAATTCACCCCTCCACTTT.

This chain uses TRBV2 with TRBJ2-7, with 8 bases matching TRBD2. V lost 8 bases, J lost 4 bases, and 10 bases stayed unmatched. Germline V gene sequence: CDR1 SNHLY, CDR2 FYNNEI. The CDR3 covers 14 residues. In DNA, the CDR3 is TGTGCCAGCGTGCGGCGGGAGGTTTCGTACGAGCAGTACTTC. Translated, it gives CASVRREVSYEQYF.

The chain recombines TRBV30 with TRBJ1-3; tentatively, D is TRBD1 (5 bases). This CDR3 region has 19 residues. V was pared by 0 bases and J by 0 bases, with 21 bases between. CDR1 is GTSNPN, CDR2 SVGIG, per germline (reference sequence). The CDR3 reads CAWSVLRVGRASSGNTIYF. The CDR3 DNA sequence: TGTGCCTGGAGTGTACTTAGAGTTGGCAGGGCGAGCTCTGGAAACACCATATATTTT.

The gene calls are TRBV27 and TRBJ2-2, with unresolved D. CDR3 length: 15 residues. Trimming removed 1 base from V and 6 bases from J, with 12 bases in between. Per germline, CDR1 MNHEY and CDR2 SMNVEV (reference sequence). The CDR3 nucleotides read TGTGCCAGCAGTTTATTAGAGTTTCCCTCCGGGGAGCTGTTTTTT. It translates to CASSLLEFPSGELFF.